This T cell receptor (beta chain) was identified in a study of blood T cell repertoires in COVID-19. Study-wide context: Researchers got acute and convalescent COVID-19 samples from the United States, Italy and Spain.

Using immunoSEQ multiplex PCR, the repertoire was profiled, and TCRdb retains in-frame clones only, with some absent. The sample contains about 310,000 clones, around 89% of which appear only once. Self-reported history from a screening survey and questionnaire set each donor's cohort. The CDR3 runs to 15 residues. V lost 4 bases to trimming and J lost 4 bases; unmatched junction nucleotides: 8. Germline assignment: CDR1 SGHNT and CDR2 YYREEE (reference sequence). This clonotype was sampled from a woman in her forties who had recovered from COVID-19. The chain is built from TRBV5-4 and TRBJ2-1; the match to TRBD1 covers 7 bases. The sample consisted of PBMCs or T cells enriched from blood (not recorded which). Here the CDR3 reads CASSHSTTGYNEQFF. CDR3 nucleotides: TGTGCCAGCAGCCATTCCACGACAGGGTACAATGAGCAGTTCTTC. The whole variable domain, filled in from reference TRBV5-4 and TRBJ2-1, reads ETGVTQSPTHLIKTRGQQVTLRCSSQSGHNTVSWYQQALGQGPQFIFQYYREEENGRGNFPPRFSGLQFPNYSSELNVNALELDDSALYLCASSHSTTGYNEQFFGPGTRLTVL.